The 21 T cell receptor beta chains presented below share a single source sample, sequenced in a study of blood T cell repertoires in COVID-19. Profiled with immunoSEQ multiplex PCR; TCRdb holds only in-frame clones, not every one. The table includes approximately 220,000 clones, 83% detected once. Sequenced material: peripheral blood. These receptors were collected from a woman between 50 and 59 years old with acute or convalescent COVID-19.

The chain joins TRBV19 to TRBJ1-1; the match to TRBD1 covers 7 bases. V dropped 8 bases and J dropped 0; count of bases not matched to a gene: 9. Germline CDR1 and CDR2: LNHDA and SQIVND (reference sequence). There are 15 residues in the CDR3. The CDR3 region has the DNA TGTGCCAGTGACCTTGGGACAGCAATGAACACTGAAGCTTTCTTT. Its translation: CASDLGTAMNTEAFF.

The gene calls are TRBV5-1 and TRBJ2-5; 9 nucleotides align to TRBD2. CDR3 length: 14 residues. V trimming: 0 bases; J trimming: 3 bases; junction bases outside the gene matches: 0. Germline-derived CDR1 and CDR2 are SGHRS and YFSETQ. CDR3 amino acids: CASSLASGKETQYF. CDR3 nucleotides: TGCGCCAGCAGCTTGGCTAGCGGGAAAGAGACCCAGTACTTC.

This clone was detected only a few times. The chain employs TRBV28 and TRBJ2-5, with TRBD2 identical over 9 bases. V lost 8 bases, J lost 2 bases, and 3 bases stayed unmatched. The germline V gene has CDR1 MDHEN and CDR2 SYDVKM. CDR3 length: 13 residues. The chain's CDR3 is CASGGLAQETQYF. The DNA for the CDR3 is TGTGCCAGCGGGGGACTAGCTCAAGAGACCCAGTACTTC.

V and J are TRBV6-6 and TRBJ1-3, with 12 bases identical to TRBD1. This CDR3 has 20 residues. Germline V lookup: CDR1 MNHNY, CDR2 SVGAGI (reference sequence). After removal of 6 bases from V and 0 bases from J, the junction contained 15 bases not matched to a gene. The CDR3 protein is CASSYLSPGTGGRSGNTIYF. In DNA, the CDR3 is TGTGCCAGCAGCTACCTATCCCCCGGGACAGGGGGCCGCTCTGGAAACACCATATATTTT.

The J gene is TRBJ2-1, the V gene TRBV7-9; TRBD2 matches 9 bases. CDR3 length: 17 amino acids. V lost 5 bases and J lost 5; bases outside the gene matches: 13. Germline CDR1 reads SEHNR; CDR2 reads FQNEAQ (reference sequence). The DNA of the CDR3 is TGTGCCAGCAGCCTTATATTGGGGCTAGCGGGAAACAATGAGCAGTTCTTC. This codes for CASSLILGLAGNNEQFF.

The chain is built from TRBV6-4 and TRBJ2-1; 9 positions agree with TRBD2. From germline, CDR1 is MRHNA and CDR2 SNTAGT. The CDR3 totals 16 residues. V shed 3 bases and J 6 bases; nucleotides not matched to a gene: 9. The CDR3 sequence: CASSDCGRGGVNEQFF. The CDR3 region has the DNA TGTGCCAGCAGTGATTGCGGGAGGGGAGGAGTCAATGAGCAGTTCTTC.

The V call is TRBV7-9, the J call TRBJ2-2; D remains unclear. The CDR3 sequence is 14 residues long. V was pared by 1 base and J by 4 bases, with 7 bases between. The germline CDR1 and CDR2 sequences are SEHNR and FQNEAQ (reference sequence). The CDR3 DNA reads TGTGCCAGCAGCTTAGTTTCAGGCACCGGGGAGCTGTTTTTT. Protein product: CASSLVSGTGELFF.

The chain combines TRBV19 with TRBJ2-7, with D possibly matching TRBD1 (6 bases). The germline V gene has CDR1 LNHDA and CDR2 SQIVND (reference sequence). V gave up 2 bases and J gave up 4 bases, with 18 bases separating them. The CDR3 sequence is 16 residues long. The CDR3 region is CASSISTGPQTYEQYF. The CDR3, as DNA: TGTGCCAGTAGTATATCTACAGGGCCCCAAACTTACGAGCAGTACTTC.

The rearrangement links TRBV24-1 to TRBJ2-5; 10 nucleotides align to TRBD2. Looked up from germline, CDR1 is KGHDR and CDR2 is SFDVKD. This CDR3 spans 17 amino acids. J gave up 6 bases and V 6 bases, and 15 bases lay outside the gene matches. Here the CDR3 reads CATSPGASGRSEKTQYF. In nucleotides, the CDR3 is TGTGCCACCAGTCCTGGGGCTAGCGGGAGATCAGAGAAGACCCAGTACTTC.

This chain links TRBV5-1 with TRBJ1-2, with D perhaps matching TRBD1 (6 bases). Germline V gene data show CDR1 as SGHRS and CDR2 as YFSETQ. The V and J ends lost 0 bases and 5 bases respectively, with 11 bases between them. The CDR3 is 14 residues long. CDR3 sequence reads: CASSLEGGPYGYTF. In DNA, the CDR3 is TGCGCCAGCAGCTTGGAGGGGGGGCCTTATGGCTACACCTTC. The full variable domain, with the rest looked up from reference TRBV5-1 and TRBJ1-2, is KAGVTQTPRYLIKTRGQQVTLSCSPISGHRSVSWYQQTPGQGLQFLFEYFSETQRNKGNFPGRFSGRQFSNSRSEMNVSTLELGDSALYLCASSLEGGPYGYTFGSGTRLTVV.

The chain employs TRBV5-4 and TRBJ2-2; TRBD2 aligns across 9 bases. This CDR3 comprises 16 residues. Germline assignment: CDR1 SGHNT and CDR2 YYREEE (reference sequence). V was clipped by 4 bases and J by 2 bases; unmatched bases: 6. This CDR3 reads CASSHGTSRNTGELFF. CDR3 DNA: TGTGCCAGCAGCCACGGGACTAGCCGAAACACCGGGGAGCTGTTTTTT.

CDR3 coding DNA: TGTGCCAGCAGCCAAAGAACAGGGTCGGGAAACACCATATATTTT. Its translation is CASSQRTGSGNTIYF. J is TRBJ1-3 and V is TRBV3-1 (or the pseudogene TRBV3-2); TRBD1 might be the D (6 bases). V gave up 2 bases and J gave up 4 bases, with 12 bases separating them. This CDR3 is 15 amino acids long. In germline, CDR1 is LGHDT, CDR2 YNNKEL (reference sequence).

The chain combines TRBV12-5 with TRBJ1-1, with TRBD1 matching over 8 bases. The CDR3 is made up of 13 amino acids. Germline values: CDR1 LGHNT, CDR2 FRNRAP. Germline trimming cut 8 bases from V and 5 bases from J; bases unmatched to any gene: 7. The CDR3 DNA is TGTGCTAGTCACGGACAGGGTAGTACTGAAGCTTTCTTT. Residues: CASHGQGSTEAFF.

The V and J genes are TRBV5-1 and TRBJ1-5; TRBD1 matches 9 bases. Germline CDR1 and CDR2: SGHRS and YFSETQ. The CDR3 spans 15 residues. The J segment lost 7 bases and the V segment lost 4 bases, leaving 9 bases of the junction unmatched. In DNA form, the CDR3 reads TGCGCCAGCAGCCTAGGGACAGGGAAACTACAGCCCCAGCATTTT. Translated: CASSLGTGKLQPQHF.

The genes are TRBV4-2 and TRBJ1-2; D remains ambiguous. In germline, CDR1 is LGHNA, CDR2 YNFKEQ. V lost 0 bases to trimming and J lost 2 bases, with 7 bases between them. The CDR3 is 14 residues long. The CDR3 here is CASSQELRNYGYTF. As DNA, the CDR3 is TGTGCCAGCAGCCAAGAATTGAGGAACTATGGCTACACCTTC.

This chain connects TRBV27 to TRBJ1-4, with no clear D. V was clipped by 4 bases and J by 8 bases, with 14 bases between them. Germline CDR1 and CDR2: MNHEY and SMNVEV (reference sequence). CDR3 length equals 14 residues. DNA for the CDR3: TGTGCCAGCAGTTCGGGGTTCGCAGCCGAAAAACTGTTTTTT. It specifies CASSSGFAAEKLFF.

V gene TRBV7-3 combines with J gene TRBJ2-1, with 12 bases identical to TRBD2. V was pared by 5 bases and J by 2 bases, with 4 bases of the junction left unmatched. The CDR3 sequence is 16 residues long. CDR1 is SGHTA and CDR2 is FQGTGA in the germline V gene. For the CDR3, the DNA is TGTGCCAGCAGCCCAGGACTAGCGGGACCCTACAATGAGCAGTTCTTC. Translating gives CASSPGLAGPYNEQFF.

The chain links TRBV2 to TRBJ2-1, with a weak D call TRBD2 (6 bases). Deletions cut 7 bases from V and 0 bases from J, with 10 bases between. Germline lookup yields CDR1 SNHLY and CDR2 FYNNEI. The CDR3 loop spans 14 amino acids. The CDR3 nucleotides are TGTGCCAGCATGGCGGGACTCTCCTACAATGAGCAGTTCTTC. It yields the protein CASMAGLSYNEQFF. The full variable domain, its missing parts supplied by reference TRBV2 and TRBJ2-1, is EPEVTQTPSHQVTQMGQEVILRCVPISNHLYFYWYRQILGQKVEFLVSFYNNEISEKSEIFDDQFSVERPDGSNFTLKIRSTKLEDSAMYFCASMAGLSYNEQFFGPGTRLTVL.

The J gene is TRBJ1-4, the V gene TRBV4-2; no definite D call. In germline, CDR1 is LGHNA, CDR2 YNFKEQ. The CDR3 is 14 residues long. With 9 bases removed from V and 4 bases from J, the gap between germline ends came to 15 bases. This CDR3 is CASTRQVDNEKLFF. In nucleotides, the CDR3 is TGTGCCAGTACCCGGCAGGTGGATAATGAAAAACTGTTTTTT.

The J gene is TRBJ2-5, the V gene TRBV28; 7 bases are shared with TRBD2. Germline trimming cut 5 bases from V and 5 bases from J; bases unmatched to any gene: 5. The CDR3 has 13 residues. Germline CDR1 is MDHEN and CDR2 is SYDVKM. The CDR3 reads CASSGGSGETQYF. DNA of the CDR3: TGTGCCAGCAGTGGCGGGAGTGGCGAGACCCAGTACTTC.

CDR3 sequence (DNA): TGTGCCACCAGCAGAGGCATGGGCGCAGATACGCAGTATTTT. Translated: CATSRGMGADTQYF. The V call is TRBV15, the J call TRBJ2-3; D gene ambiguous. Germline CDR1 is LNHNV and CDR2 is YYDKDF (reference sequence). The length of the CDR3 is 14 residues. V lost 1 base and J 4 bases, leaving 9 bases between the germline ends.